One and the same sample provided the 20 T cell receptor beta chains below, sequenced in a study of blood T cell repertoires in COVID-19. Assay used: immunoSEQ multiplex PCR; TCRdb lists only in-frame clones, some missing. This table holds around 200,000 clones, around 85% found once. The specimen sequenced was peripheral blood. The receptors come from a person between 65 and 79 years old with COVID-19, enrolled during active disease.

The genes are TRBV3-1 (or the pseudogene TRBV3-2) and TRBJ2-3; D may be TRBD2 (6 bases). This CDR3 spans 14 amino acids. V lost 7 bases and J 3 bases, leaving 14 bases between the germline ends. Germline V gives CDR1 LGHDT, CDR2 YNNKEL (reference sequence). CDR3 region: CASTGAGLTDTQYF. The CDR3 DNA is TGTGCCAGCACTGGGGCGGGATTGACAGATACGCAGTATTTT.

The gene calls are TRBV28 and TRBJ2-2; D gene unclear. The CDR3 spans 15 residues. V shed 7 bases and J shed 1 base, with 13 bases lying between them. In germline, CDR1 is MDHEN, CDR2 SYDVKM. CDR3 amino acids: CASTSIAGNTGELFF. The CDR3 bases are TGTGCCAGCACCTCAATCGCCGGGAACACCGGGGAGCTGTTTTTT.

The genes are TRBV7-9 and TRBJ2-1; 9 positions agree with TRBD2. Germline V CDR1 and CDR2: SEHNR, FQNEAQ (reference sequence). The CDR3 extends over 14 amino acids. V trimming: 3 bases; J trimming: 6 bases; junction bases outside the gene matches: 3. The CDR3 sequence is CASSLAGGPNEQFF. The CDR3 DNA follows: TGTGCCAGCAGCTTGGCGGGGGGGCCCAATGAGCAGTTCTTC.

The rearrangement uses TRBV6-2 or TRBV6-3 and TRBJ2-7; 9 bases align to TRBD1. The CDR3 consists of 14 residues. With 3 bases clipped from V and 2 bases from J, the junction kept 2 bases outside the gene matches. Germline V gives CDR1 MNHEY, CDR2 SVGEGT. The CDR3, as DNA: TGTGCCAGCAGTTATCGGACAGGGGCCTACGAGCAGTACTTC. Encoded protein: CASSYRTGAYEQYF.

This chain links TRBV6-2 or TRBV6-3 with TRBJ2-5; 8 bases are shared with TRBD2. The CDR3 sequence is 16 residues long. Germline CDR1 reads MNHEY; CDR2 reads SVGEGT. V gave up 5 bases and J gave up 7 bases; unmatched junction bases: 15. The CDR3 DNA reads TGTGCCAGCAGTCACAAGACCGGACTAGCATACAGGACCCAGTACTTC. Its translation: CASSHKTGLAYRTQYF.

This chain connects TRBV19 to TRBJ1-5; 9 bases are shared with TRBD1. The germline CDR1 and CDR2 sequences are LNHDA and SQIVND (reference sequence). Trimming at V came to 2 bases and at J to 4 bases, leaving 6 bases not matched to a gene. The CDR3 sequence is 16 residues long. The CDR3 here is CASSITGGAGNQPQHF. Written as DNA, the CDR3 is TGTGCCAGTAGTATAACAGGGGGCGCGGGGAATCAGCCCCAGCATTTT.

The J gene is TRBJ2-7, the V gene TRBV12-3 or TRBV12-4, with D perhaps TRBD1 (5 bases). The ends were cut back, 5 bases at V and 4 bases at J, with 9 bases in the middle. There are 12 residues in the CDR3. The CDR3 here is CASSPNRYEQYF. CDR3 nucleotide sequence: TGTGCCAGCAGTCCCAACAGGTACGAGCAGTACTTC.

The V call is TRBV6-2 or TRBV6-3, the J call TRBJ1-1; D is unclear. Germline V gene lookup returns CDR1 MNHEY and CDR2 SVGEGT. Trimming left V 0 bases short and J 1 base short, with 6 bases between. The CDR3 has 14 amino acids. CDR3 sequence reads: CASSYSSSNTEAFF. The DNA of the CDR3 is TGTGCCAGCAGTTACTCGTCCTCGAACACTGAAGCTTTCTTT.

The V and J genes are TRBV5-1 and TRBJ2-1; 10 bases are a match to TRBD2. The CDR3 covers 17 residues. The V gene end was trimmed by 6 bases and the J gene end by 6 bases; junction bases not matched to a gene: 15. Germline assignment: CDR1 SGHRS and CDR2 YFSETQ. CDR3 sequence (DNA): TGCGCCAGCATAAACGGGGCTAGCGGGAGTCTCGGCAATGAGCAGTTCTTC. It yields the protein CASINGASGSLGNEQFF. The variable domain in full, with the rest retrieved from reference TRBV5-1 and TRBJ2-1, is KAGVTQTPRYLIKTRGQQVTLSCSPISGHRSVSWYQQTPGQGLQFLFEYFSETQRNKGNFPGRFSGRQFSNSRSEMNVSTLELGDSALYLCASINGASGSLGNEQFFGPGTRLTVL.

V usage is TRBV6-5 and J usage is TRBJ2-3, with a weak D call TRBD1 (6 bases). Germline values: CDR1 MNHEY, CDR2 SVGAGI. The CDR3 consists of 15 residues. V was shortened by 2 bases and J by 3 bases, with 12 bases between the two germline ends. In DNA form, the CDR3 reads TGTGCCAGCAGTTACAGGGGGAGTTTAACAGATACGCAGTATTTT. Translation gives CASSYRGSLTDTQYF.

This sequence joins TRBV10-3 and TRBJ2-1, with 10 positions matching TRBD2. J gave up 3 bases and V 6 bases, and 2 bases lay outside the gene matches. Germline-derived CDR1 and CDR2 are ENHRY and SYGVKD. The CDR3 contains 14 residues. CDR3 amino acids: CAISLAGDYNEQFF. DNA for the CDR3: TGTGCCATCAGCCTAGCGGGGGACTACAATGAGCAGTTCTTC.

The rearrangement joins TRBV6-2 or TRBV6-3 to TRBJ2-3; 11 bases fit TRBD1. CDR1 and CDR2 (germline): MNHEY, SVGEGT. Unmatched junction bases numbered 8, after V lost 4 bases and J lost 2 bases. The CDR3 is made up of 17 amino acids. The CDR3 nucleotides are TGTGCCAGCAGTTCTACCGGGACAGGGGGAATCACAGATACGCAGTATTTT. Translating gives CASSSTGTGGITDTQYF.

The J gene is TRBJ2-2, the V gene TRBV5-4, with 14 bases identical to TRBD2. The CDR3 has 18 residues. Per the germline V gene, CDR1 is SGHNT and CDR2 is YYREEE (reference sequence). V lost 4 bases, J lost 3 bases, and 8 bases stayed unmatched. The CDR3 DNA sequence: TGTGCCAGCAGCAAGGGACTAGCGGGAGTACATTACACCGGGGAGCTGTTTTTT. Its protein is CASSKGLAGVHYTGELFF.

The chain employs TRBV6-5 and TRBJ2-2, with 10 bases matching TRBD1. Germline CDR1 MNHEY, CDR2 SVGAGI. The V segment lost 6 bases and the J segment 3 bases; nucleotides outside the gene matches: 1. The CDR3 length is 14 residues. The CDR3 bases are TGTGCCAGCAGCGGGACAGGGGACACCGGGGAGCTGTTTTTT. This translates into CASSGTGDTGELFF.

The V and J genes are TRBV7-2 and TRBJ2-3, with a tentative D call TRBD2 (6 bases). The V end lost 5 bases, the J end lost 3 bases, and 9 bases lay between the germline ends. Germline CDR1 and CDR2: SGHTA and FQGNSA. CDR3 size: 13 residues. The CDR3 reads CASSTSSTDTQYF. As DNA, the CDR3 is TGTGCCAGCAGCACTAGCAGTACAGATACGCAGTATTTT.

The J gene is TRBJ1-1, the V gene TRBV11-2, with D possibly matching TRBD1 (5 bases). Trimming removed 2 bases from V and 3 bases from J, with 25 bases in between. The length of the CDR3 is 19 residues. Germline V lookup: CDR1 SGHAT, CDR2 FQNNGV. The CDR3 sequence: CASSLSNPWLPRGDTEAFF. CDR3 in DNA: TGTGCCAGCAGCTTATCAAACCCATGGCTCCCCCGGGGGGACACTGAAGCTTTCTTT.

The gene calls are TRBV19 and TRBJ2-7, with D uncertain. The germline V gene encodes CDR1 LNHDA and CDR2 SQIVND (reference sequence). CDR3 length equals 15 residues. Trimming took 2 bases from V and 6 from J, leaving 17 bases between them. This chain's CDR3 is CASSINNFPQAEQYF. CDR3 sequence (DNA): TGTGCCAGTAGTATAAATAACTTCCCCCAGGCCGAGCAGTACTTC. Based on the CDR3 plus reference TRBV19 and TRBJ2-7, the full variable domain is DGGITQSPKYLFRKEGQNVTLSCEQNLNHDAMYWYRQDPGQGLRLIYYSQIVNDFQKGDIAEGYSVSREKKESFPLTVTSAQKNPTAFYLCASSINNFPQAEQYFGPGTRLTVT.

This clone was recorded only once. The chain couples TRBV6-6 to TRBJ1-4; TRBD1 matches 9 bases. Germline V gene lookup returns CDR1 MNHNY and CDR2 SVGAGI (reference sequence). The CDR3 sequence is 14 residues long. The V gene end was trimmed by 6 bases and the J gene end by 8 bases; junction bases not matched to a gene: 7. DNA of the CDR3: TGTGCCAGCAGCTATACAGGGGGCGCGGAAAAACTGTTTTTT. As protein: CASSYTGGAEKLFF.

The chain links TRBV28 to TRBJ1-1, with no clear D. Trimming shortened V by 6 bases and J by 5 bases, and 13 bases separated the two germline ends. CDR1 MDHEN and CDR2 SYDVKM come from the germline V gene. This CDR3 comprises 13 residues. CDR3 bases: TGTGCCAGCAGCGGGAGCCCTTGGACTGAAGCTTTCTTT. It is translated as CASSGSPWTEAFF. Combining the CDR3 with reference TRBV28 and TRBJ1-1 gives the whole variable domain DVKVTQSSRYLVKRTGEKVFLECVQDMDHENMFWYRQDPGLGLRLIYFSYDVKMKEKGDIPEGYSVSREKKERFSLILESASTNQTSMYLCASSGSPWTEAFFGQGTRLTVV.

A few counts support this clone. The V and J genes are TRBV28 and TRBJ1-1; D ambiguous. Germline CDR1 MDHEN, CDR2 SYDVKM. The CDR3 loop spans 14 amino acids. Trimming pared 6 bases from V and 2 bases from J, leaving 13 bases between. The CDR3 protein is CASRAGGRNTEAFF. In DNA form, the CDR3 reads TGTGCCAGCAGGGCCGGCGGGCGTAACACTGAAGCTTTCTTT.